The entry below describes one T cell receptor (beta chain). Its matching antigen is unknown. Other DNA sequences in the sample encode the same CDR3. CDR3 length equals 13 residues. V shed 3 bases and J 3 bases; nucleotides not matched to a gene: 1. Germline CDR1 reads KGHSH; CDR2 reads LQKENI. The data were produced by immunoSEQ multiplex PCR, yet TCRdb's version contains in-frame clones alone and is incomplete. Of about 200,000 clones in the sample, approximately 94% are singletons; the top ten hold more than 0.8%. This entry is derived from a study of T cell responses to AZD1222 COVID-19 vaccine. Overall study results and limits: Clonal diversity was possibly underestimated, and white British individuals and females predominated among donors.

V and J are TRBV18 and TRBJ2-7; 8 positions agree with TRBD1. The clonotype was recovered from an adult who received the AZD1222 COVID-19 vaccine. The sample consisted of peripheral blood, taken 28 days after the second AZD1222 dose. The CDR3 protein is CASSPTGGYEQYF. The CDR3 DNA sequence: TGTGCCAGCTCACCCACAGGGGGCTACGAGCAGTACTTC.